These 15 T cell receptor beta chains were sequenced from one sample in a study of OX40 agonist ivuxolimab in advanced cancers. Sequencing was performed with immunoSEQ multiplex PCR; in TCRdb, only in-frame clones are kept and a portion is missing. The sample lists approximately 82,000 clones; almost 85% were seen once. The source material was CD4+ or CD8+ T cells sorted from blood, sampled in a trial of the OX40 agonist ivuxolimab. The receptors come from an adult with an advanced solid tumor such as melanoma, head and neck, liver or kidney cancer.

The V call is TRBV6-1, the J call TRBJ1-2; D not certain. The CDR3 runs to 15 residues. Trimming took off 2 bases at V and 0 bases at J, with 10 bases between the two ends. Germline V gene lookup returns CDR1 MNHNS and CDR2 SASEGT. The CDR3 sequence: CASSELRSANYGYTF. The CDR3 DNA sequence: TGTGCCAGCAGTGAATTGAGATCAGCTAACTATGGCTACACCTTC.

The V gene is TRBV6-5, the J gene TRBJ2-7; possible D gene TRBD1, 6 bases. V was trimmed by 4 bases and J by 0 bases, leaving 13 bases between them. The CDR3 spans 15 residues. Germline loops: CDR1 MNHEY, CDR2 SVGAGI. In DNA, the CDR3 is TGTGCCAGCAGTTCGGGACAAGGGTTCTCCTACGAGCAGTACTTC. Its protein product is CASSSGQGFSYEQYF.

This clone was detected only once. The chain carries TRBV5-6 and TRBJ2-1; 7 bases line up with TRBD2. V trimming: 4 bases; J trimming: 8 bases; junction bases outside the gene matches: 12. CDR1 is SGHDT, CDR2 YYEEEE, per germline. The CDR3 totals 15 residues. The CDR3 region is CASSLGGTALDEQFF. The CDR3 DNA reads as TGTGCCAGCAGCCTGGGGGGGACCGCGTTGGATGAGCAGTTCTTC.

This chain connects TRBV7-9 to TRBJ1-2; TRBD1 aligns across 9 bases. The CDR3 is made up of 17 amino acids. CDR1 SEHNR and CDR2 FQNEAQ come from the germline V gene (reference sequence). Unmatched junction bases numbered 15, after V lost 2 bases and J lost 8 bases. CDR3 DNA sequence: TGTGCCAGCAGCTTAAGGTCACGGGACAGGGCGGTTGACGGCTACACCTTC. As protein: CASSLRSRDRAVDGYTF.

This clone was counted a few times. The chain is built from TRBV30 and TRBJ2-1, with a possible D match to TRBD2 (5 bases). Germline V lookup: CDR1 GTSNPN, CDR2 SVGIG (reference sequence). V gave up 1 base and J gave up 8 bases, with 15 bases separating them. The CDR3 runs to 14 residues. Written as DNA, the CDR3 is TGTGCCTGGAGTGCCTCCACTAGTCACTATGAGCAGTTCTTC. Its translation: CAWSASTSHYEQFF. The full variable domain, its missing parts supplied by reference TRBV30 and TRBJ2-1, is SQTIHQWPATLVQPVGSPLSLECTVEGTSNPNLYWYRQAAGRGLQLLFYSVGIGQISSEVPQNLSASRPQDRQFILSSKKLLLSDSGFYLCAWSASTSHYEQFFGPGTRLTVL.

V usage is TRBV5-8 and J usage is TRBJ2-3; TRBD2 might be the D (6 bases). The V end lost 6 bases, the J end lost 1 base, and 15 bases lay between the germline ends. Germline V lookup: CDR1 SGHTS, CDR2 YDEGEE. The CDR3 is made up of 15 amino acids. The CDR3 region has the DNA TGTGCCAGCACCCTGGAGGGATCCCGCACAGATACGCAGTATTTT. As protein: CASTLEGSRTDTQYF.

This rearrangement joins TRBV5-4 to TRBJ2-3; TRBD1 agrees at 10 bases. This CDR3 has 18 amino acids. V shed 4 bases and J 0 bases; nucleotides not matched to a gene: 11. Germline CDR1 is SGHNT and CDR2 is YYREEE (reference sequence). The CDR3 reads CASSPGQGVGRSTDTQYF. CDR3 in DNA: TGTGCCAGCAGCCCTGGACAGGGGGTTGGGCGCAGCACAGATACGCAGTATTTT.

In nucleotides, the CDR3 is TGTGCCATCAGTGAGGCGTTTGGGCAGCCCCAGCATTTT. This gives the protein CAISEAFGQPQHF. V usage is TRBV10-3 and J usage is TRBJ1-5; D uncertain. The CDR3 extends over 13 amino acids. V lost 2 bases and J 7 bases, leaving 9 bases between the germline ends. Germline V gives CDR1 ENHRY, CDR2 SYGVKD.

A note on this clone: This sample also contains other DNA sequences that code for the same CDR3. The V and J genes are TRBV7-9 and TRBJ1-2; D uncertain. CDR1 and CDR2 (germline): SEHNR, FQNEAQ (reference sequence). With 2 bases removed from V and 4 bases from J, the gap between germline ends came to 5 bases. This CDR3 contains 12 residues. The CDR3 sequence: CASSLLSYGYTF. Here the CDR3 DNA reads TGTGCCAGCAGCTTACTGTCCTATGGCTACACCTTC.

This chain connects TRBV6-1 to TRBJ2-7, with TRBD2 as a possible D gene (6 bases). Trimming took off 8 bases at V and 4 bases at J, with 18 bases between the two ends. CDR1 is MNHNS, CDR2 SASEGT, per germline. The CDR3 loop spans 14 amino acids. The CDR3 coding sequence is TGTGCCAGCCTCCCCTCCGGGAGTGAGTACGAGCAGTACTTC. Translating it yields CASLPSGSEYEQYF.

The chain combines TRBV4-3 with TRBJ1-6; D is unclear. Germline loops: CDR1 LGHNA, CDR2 YSLEER. With 1 base removed from V and 3 bases from J, the gap between germline ends came to 10 bases. This CDR3 has 16 residues. CDR3 sequence reads: CASSQAAALYNSPLHF. In DNA, the CDR3 is TGCGCCAGCAGCCAAGCGGCAGCACTCTATAATTCACCCCTCCACTTT.

The chain links TRBV5-1 to TRBJ1-1; 8 bases map to TRBD1. Looked up from germline, CDR1 is SGHRS and CDR2 is YFSETQ. The trim removed 4 bases at V and 3 bases at J, leaving 5 bases unmatched. The CDR3 is 14 residues long. In DNA form, the CDR3 reads TGCGCCAGCAGCAGGACAGGGAGGGACACTGAAGCTTTCTTT. Amino acids: CASSRTGRDTEAFF.

The chain links TRBV21-1 to TRBJ2-2; whether TRBD1, the table's D call, matches the DNA was not checked. TRBV21-1 is marked as a pseudogene. The CDR3 sequence is 14 residues long. The CDR3 DNA is TGTGCCAGTGAGGGACAGGGGAACACCGGGGAGCTGTTTTTT. Translated: CASEGQGNTGELFF.

The chain recombines TRBV2 with TRBJ1-4; D unclear. This CDR3 has 14 residues. Germline V gives CDR1 SNHLY, CDR2 FYNNEI. Trimming took off 6 bases at V and 4 bases at J, with 12 bases between the two ends. CDR3 amino acids: CASSLVRGNEKLFF. The CDR3 nucleotides read TGTGCCAGCAGCCTAGTACGGGGTAATGAAAAACTGTTTTTT.

The J gene is TRBJ1-2, the V gene TRBV4-3, with D possibly being TRBD1 (5 bases). Trimming pared 1 base from V and 7 bases from J, leaving 16 bases between. CDR3 length: 15 amino acids. Germline V lookup: CDR1 LGHNA, CDR2 YSLEER. CDR3 nucleotides: TGCGCCAGCAGCCAAGGCGGGGCAGGGAGGCCTGGCTACACCTTC. It codes for CASSQGGAGRPGYTF.